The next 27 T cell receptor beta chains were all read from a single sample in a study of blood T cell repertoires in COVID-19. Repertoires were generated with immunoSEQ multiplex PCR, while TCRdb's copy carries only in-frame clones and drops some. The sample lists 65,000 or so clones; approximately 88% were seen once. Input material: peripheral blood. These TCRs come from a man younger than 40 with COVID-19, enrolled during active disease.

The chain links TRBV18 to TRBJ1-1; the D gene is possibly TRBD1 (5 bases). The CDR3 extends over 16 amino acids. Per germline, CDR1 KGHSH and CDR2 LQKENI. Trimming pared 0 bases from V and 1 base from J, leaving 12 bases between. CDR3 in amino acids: CASSPPSQGSNTEAFF. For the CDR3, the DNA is TGTGCCAGCTCACCACCGTCCCAGGGTTCGAACACTGAAGCTTTCTTT.

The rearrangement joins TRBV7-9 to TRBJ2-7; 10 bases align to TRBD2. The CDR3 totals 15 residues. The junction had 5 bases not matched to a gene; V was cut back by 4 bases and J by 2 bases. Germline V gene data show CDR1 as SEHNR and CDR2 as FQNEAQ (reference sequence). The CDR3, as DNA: TGTGCCAGCAGCTCGCCACTAGCGGGGCCCTACGAGCAGTACTTC. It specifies CASSSPLAGPYEQYF.

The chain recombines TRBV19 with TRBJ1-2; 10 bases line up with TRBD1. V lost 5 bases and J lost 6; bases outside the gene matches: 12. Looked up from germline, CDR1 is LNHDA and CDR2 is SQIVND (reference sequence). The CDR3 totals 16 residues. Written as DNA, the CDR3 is TGTGCCAGTAGTGTCCGGGACAGGGGAAAACGGGATGGCTACACCTTC. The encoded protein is CASSVRDRGKRDGYTF.

The chain's CDR3 is CASSFPLREGGETQYF. The CDR3 DNA is TGTGCCAGCAGCTTCCCGTTGCGGGAGGGGGGAGAGACCCAGTACTTC. V is TRBV11-2 and J is TRBJ2-5, with 9 positions matching TRBD2. The CDR3 totals 16 residues. The junction had 9 bases not matched to a gene; V was cut back by 3 bases and J by 4 bases. Germline V CDR1 and CDR2: SGHAT, FQNNGV.

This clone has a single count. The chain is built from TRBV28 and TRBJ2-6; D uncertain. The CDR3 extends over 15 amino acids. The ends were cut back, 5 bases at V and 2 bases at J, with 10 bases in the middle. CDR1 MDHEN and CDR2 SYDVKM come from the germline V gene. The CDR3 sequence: CASSTFNTGANVLTF. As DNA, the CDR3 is TGTGCCAGCAGTACCTTTAACACTGGGGCCAACGTCCTGACTTTC.

This CDR3 reads CASGLTGSTEAFF. The CDR3 DNA reads as TGTGCCAGCGGCCTCACAGGGAGCACTGAAGCTTTCTTT. The chain links TRBV25-1 to TRBJ1-1, with D possibly TRBD1 on 6 matching bases. The V end lost 8 bases, the J end lost 4 bases, and 14 bases lay between the germline ends. Looked up from germline, CDR1 is MGHDK and CDR2 is SYGVNS. This CDR3 region has 13 residues.

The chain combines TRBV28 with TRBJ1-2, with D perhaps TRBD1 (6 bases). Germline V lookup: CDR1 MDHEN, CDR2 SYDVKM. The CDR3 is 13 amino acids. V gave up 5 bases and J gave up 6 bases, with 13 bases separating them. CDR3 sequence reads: CASSRTGNNGYTF. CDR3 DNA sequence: TGTGCCAGCAGTAGAACAGGGAACAATGGCTACACCTTC.

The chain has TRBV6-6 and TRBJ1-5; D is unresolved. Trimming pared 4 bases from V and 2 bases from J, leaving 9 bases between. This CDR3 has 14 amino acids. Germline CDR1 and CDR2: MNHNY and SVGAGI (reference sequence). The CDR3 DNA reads TGTGCCAGCAGTTCGGGTTGGGGCAATCAGCCCCAGCATTTT. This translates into CASSSGWGNQPQHF.

The CDR3 sequence: CASSGDRRGNQPQHF. The DNA for the CDR3 is TGTGCCAGCAGCGGGGACAGGAGGGGCAATCAGCCCCAGCATTTT. This chain connects TRBV2 to TRBJ1-5, with 8 bases fitting TRBD1. Trimming cost V 6 bases and J 2 bases; bases outside gene matches: 6. The CDR3 extends over 15 amino acids. In germline, CDR1 is SNHLY, CDR2 FYNNEI.

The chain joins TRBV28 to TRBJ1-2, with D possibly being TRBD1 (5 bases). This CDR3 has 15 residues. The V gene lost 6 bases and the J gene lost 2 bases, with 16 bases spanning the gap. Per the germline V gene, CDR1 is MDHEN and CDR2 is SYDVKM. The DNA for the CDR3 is TGTGCCAGCAGCCCCCCCGTCGCAGGGAACTATGGCTACACCTTC. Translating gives CASSPPVAGNYGYTF.

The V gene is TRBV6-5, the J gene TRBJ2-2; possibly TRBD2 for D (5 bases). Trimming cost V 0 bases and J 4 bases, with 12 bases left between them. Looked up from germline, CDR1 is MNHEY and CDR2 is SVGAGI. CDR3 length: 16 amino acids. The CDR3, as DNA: TGTGCCAGCAGTTACTCTGTGGGAGTGGGCACCGGGGAGCTGTTTTTT. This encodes CASSYSVGVGTGELFF.

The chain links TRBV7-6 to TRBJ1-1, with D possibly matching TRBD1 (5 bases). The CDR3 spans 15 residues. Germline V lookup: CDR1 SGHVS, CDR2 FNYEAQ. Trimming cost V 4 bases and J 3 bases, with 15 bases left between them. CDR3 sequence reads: CASSSLSGGDTEAFF. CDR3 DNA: TGTGCCAGCAGCTCGCTCTCGGGAGGGGACACTGAAGCTTTCTTT.

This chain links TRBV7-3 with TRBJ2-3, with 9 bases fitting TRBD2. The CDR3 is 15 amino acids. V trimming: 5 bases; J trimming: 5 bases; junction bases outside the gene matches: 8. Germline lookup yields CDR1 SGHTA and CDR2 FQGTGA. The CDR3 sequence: CASSHIAGAVDTQYF. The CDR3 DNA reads TGTGCCAGCAGCCATATAGCGGGAGCGGTAGATACGCAGTATTTT.

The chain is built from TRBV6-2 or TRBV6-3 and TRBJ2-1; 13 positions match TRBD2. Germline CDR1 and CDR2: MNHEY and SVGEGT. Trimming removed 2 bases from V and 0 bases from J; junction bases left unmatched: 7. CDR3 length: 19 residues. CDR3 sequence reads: CASSYPTSGRRSSYNEQFF. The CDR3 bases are TGTGCCAGCAGTTACCCGACTAGCGGGAGGCGGAGCTCCTACAATGAGCAGTTCTTC.

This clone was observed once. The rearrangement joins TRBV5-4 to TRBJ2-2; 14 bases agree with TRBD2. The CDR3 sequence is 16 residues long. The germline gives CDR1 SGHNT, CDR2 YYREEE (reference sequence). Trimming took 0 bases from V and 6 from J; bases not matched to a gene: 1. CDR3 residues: CASSLGLAGGSGELFF. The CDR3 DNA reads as TGTGCCAGCAGCTTGGGACTAGCGGGAGGGTCCGGGGAGCTGTTTTTT.

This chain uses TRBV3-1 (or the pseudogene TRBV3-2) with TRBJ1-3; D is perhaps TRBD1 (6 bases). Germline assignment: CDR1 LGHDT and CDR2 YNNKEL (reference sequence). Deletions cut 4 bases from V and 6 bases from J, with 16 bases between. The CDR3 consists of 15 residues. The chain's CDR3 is CASSLRDTRSNTIYF. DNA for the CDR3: TGTGCCAGCAGCCTACGGGACACGCGTTCAAACACCATATATTTT.

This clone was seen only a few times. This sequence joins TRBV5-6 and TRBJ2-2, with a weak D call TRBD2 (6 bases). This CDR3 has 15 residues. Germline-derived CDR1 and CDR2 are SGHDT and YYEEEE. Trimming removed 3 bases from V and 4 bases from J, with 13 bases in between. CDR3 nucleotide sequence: TGTGCCAGCAGCTGGGGACTTAGCGGCACCGGGGAGCTGTTTTTT. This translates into CASSWGLSGTGELFF. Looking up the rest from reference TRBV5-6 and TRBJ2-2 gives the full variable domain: DAGVTQSPTHLIKTRGQQVTLRCSPKSGHDTVSWYQQALGQGPQFIFQYYEEEERQRGNFPDRFSGHQFPNYSSELNVNALLLGDSALYLCASSWGLSGTGELFFGEGSRLTVL.

CDR3 region: CASSLPQLEPGVETQYF. The CDR3 DNA sequence: TGTGCCAGCAGCTTACCCCAACTGGAGCCAGGGGTAGAGACCCAGTACTTC. The chain joins TRBV7-6 to TRBJ2-5; D is possibly TRBD1 (6 bases). CDR1 is SGHVS, CDR2 FNYEAQ, per germline. Trimming pared 2 bases from V and 4 bases from J, leaving 20 bases between. The CDR3 loop spans 17 amino acids.

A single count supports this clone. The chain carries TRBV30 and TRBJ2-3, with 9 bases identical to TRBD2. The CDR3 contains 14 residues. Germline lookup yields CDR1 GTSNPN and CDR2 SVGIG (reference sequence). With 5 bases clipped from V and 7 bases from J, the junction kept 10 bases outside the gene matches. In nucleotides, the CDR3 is TGTGCCTGGGAAATCGCGGGAGGGTCAAATACGCAGTATTTT. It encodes CAWEIAGGSNTQYF.

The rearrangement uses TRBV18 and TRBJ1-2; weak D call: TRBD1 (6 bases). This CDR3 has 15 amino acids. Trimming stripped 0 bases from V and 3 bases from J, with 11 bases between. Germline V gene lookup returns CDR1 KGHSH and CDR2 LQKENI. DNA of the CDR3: TGTGCCAGCTCACCACCGGACAGACGATACTATGGCTACACCTTC. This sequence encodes CASSPPDRRYYGYTF.

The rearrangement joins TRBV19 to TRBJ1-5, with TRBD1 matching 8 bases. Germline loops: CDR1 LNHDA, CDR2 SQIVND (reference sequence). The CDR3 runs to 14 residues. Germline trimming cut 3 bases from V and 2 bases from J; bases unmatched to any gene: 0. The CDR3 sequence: CASSMTGGNQPQHF. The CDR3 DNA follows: TGTGCCAGTAGTATGACAGGGGGCAATCAGCCCCAGCATTTT. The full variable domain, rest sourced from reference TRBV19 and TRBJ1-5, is DGGITQSPKYLFRKEGQNVTLSCEQNLNHDAMYWYRQDPGQGLRLIYYSQIVNDFQKGDIAEGYSVSREKKESFPLTVTSAQKNPTAFYLCASSMTGGNQPQHFGDGTRLSIL.

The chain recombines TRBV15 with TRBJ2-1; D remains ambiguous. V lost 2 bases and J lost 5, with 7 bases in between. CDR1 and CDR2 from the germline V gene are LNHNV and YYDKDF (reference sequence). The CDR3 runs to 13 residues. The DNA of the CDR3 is TGTGCCACCAGCAGAACCGGAGACAATGAGCAGTTCTTC. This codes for CATSRTGDNEQFF.

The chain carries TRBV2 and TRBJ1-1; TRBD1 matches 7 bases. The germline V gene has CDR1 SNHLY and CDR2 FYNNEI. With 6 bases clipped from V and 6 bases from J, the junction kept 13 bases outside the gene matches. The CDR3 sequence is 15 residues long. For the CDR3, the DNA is TGTGCCAGCAGGGAAAACAGGGGAGGTCTCGCTGAAGCTTTCTTT. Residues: CASRENRGGLAEAFF.

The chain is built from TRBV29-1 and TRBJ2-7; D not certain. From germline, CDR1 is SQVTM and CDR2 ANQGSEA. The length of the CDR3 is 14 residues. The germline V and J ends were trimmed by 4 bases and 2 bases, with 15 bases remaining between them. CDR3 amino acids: CSVAAQTSAYEQYF. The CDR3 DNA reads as TGCAGCGTTGCCGCCCAAACGTCGGCCTACGAGCAGTACTTC.

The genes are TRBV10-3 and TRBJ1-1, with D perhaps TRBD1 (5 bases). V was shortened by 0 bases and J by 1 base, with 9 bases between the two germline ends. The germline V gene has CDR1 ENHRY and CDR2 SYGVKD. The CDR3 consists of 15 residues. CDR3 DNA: TGTGCCATCAGTGAGTCCAGACAGCAGAACACTGAAGCTTTCTTT. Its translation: CAISESRQQNTEAFF.

CDR3 residues: CASSLTGTGSYEQYF. The DNA of the CDR3 is TGTGCCAGCAGTTTAACCGGGACAGGGTCCTACGAGCAGTACTTC. J is TRBJ2-7 and V is TRBV6-2 or TRBV6-3; 9 bases match TRBD1. Per germline, CDR1 MNHEY and CDR2 SVGEGT. The CDR3 consists of 15 residues. J lost 1 base, V lost 4 bases, and 5 bases had no gene match.

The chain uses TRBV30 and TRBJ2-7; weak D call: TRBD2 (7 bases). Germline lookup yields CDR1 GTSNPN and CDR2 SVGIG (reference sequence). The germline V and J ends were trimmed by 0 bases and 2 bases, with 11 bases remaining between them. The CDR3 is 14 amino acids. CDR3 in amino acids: CAWSVGGAAYEQYF. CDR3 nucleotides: TGTGCCTGGAGTGTAGGGGGGGCTGCCTACGAGCAGTACTTC.